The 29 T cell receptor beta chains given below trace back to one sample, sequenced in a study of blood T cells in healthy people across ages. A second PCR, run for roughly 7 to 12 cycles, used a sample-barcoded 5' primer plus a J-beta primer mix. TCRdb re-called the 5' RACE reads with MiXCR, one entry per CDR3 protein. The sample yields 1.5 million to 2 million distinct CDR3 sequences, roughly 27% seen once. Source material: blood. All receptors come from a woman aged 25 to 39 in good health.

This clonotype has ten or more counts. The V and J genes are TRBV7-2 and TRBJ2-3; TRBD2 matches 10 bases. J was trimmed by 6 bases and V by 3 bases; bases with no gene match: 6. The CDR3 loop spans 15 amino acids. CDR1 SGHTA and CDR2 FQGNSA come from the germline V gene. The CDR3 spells CASSFVRLAGDTQYF. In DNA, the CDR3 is TGTGCCAGCAGCTTCGTGAGACTAGCGGGTGATACGCAGTATTTT.

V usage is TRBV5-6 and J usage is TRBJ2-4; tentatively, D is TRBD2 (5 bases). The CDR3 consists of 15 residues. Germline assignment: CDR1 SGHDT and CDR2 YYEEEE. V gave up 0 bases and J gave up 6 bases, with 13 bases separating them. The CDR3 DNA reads TGTGCCAGCAGCTTGGGAGGGCCCGTGGGAAACATTCAGTACTTC. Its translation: CASSLGGPVGNIQYF. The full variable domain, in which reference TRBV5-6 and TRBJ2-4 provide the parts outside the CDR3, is DAGVTQSPTHLIKTRGQQVTLRCSPKSGHDTVSWYQQALGQGPQFIFQYYEEEERQRGNFPDRFSGHQFPNYSSELNVNALLLGDSALYLCASSLGGPVGNIQYFGAGTRLSVL.

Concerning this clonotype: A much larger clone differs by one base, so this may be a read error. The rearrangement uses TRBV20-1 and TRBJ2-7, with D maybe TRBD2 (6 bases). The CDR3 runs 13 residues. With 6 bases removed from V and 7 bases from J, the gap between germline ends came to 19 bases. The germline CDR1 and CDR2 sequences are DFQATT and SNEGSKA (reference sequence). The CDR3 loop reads CSAVGSRYNEQYF. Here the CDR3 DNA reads TGCAGTGCCGTCGGGAGTCGTTACAATGAGCAGTACTTC.

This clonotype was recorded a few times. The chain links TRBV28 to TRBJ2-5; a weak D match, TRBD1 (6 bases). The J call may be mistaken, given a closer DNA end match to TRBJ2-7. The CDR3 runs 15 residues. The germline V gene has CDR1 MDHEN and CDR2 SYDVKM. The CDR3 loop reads CASSLGGRGPHEQYF. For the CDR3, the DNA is TGTGCCAGCAGTTTAGGAGGCAGGGGACCCCACGAGCAGTACTTC.

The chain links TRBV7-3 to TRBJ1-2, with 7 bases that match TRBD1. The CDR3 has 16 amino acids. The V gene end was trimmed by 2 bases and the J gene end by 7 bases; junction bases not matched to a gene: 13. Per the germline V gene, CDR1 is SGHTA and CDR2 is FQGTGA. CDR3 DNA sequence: TGTGCCAGCAGCTTAGGGCTCGGCAGGGGGGGTCTTGGCTACACCTTC. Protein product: CASSLGLGRGGLGYTF.

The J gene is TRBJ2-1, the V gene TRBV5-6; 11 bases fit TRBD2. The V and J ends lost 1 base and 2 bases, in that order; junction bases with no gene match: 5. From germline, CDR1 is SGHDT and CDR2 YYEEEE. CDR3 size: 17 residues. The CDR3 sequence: CASSLRLAGNTYNEQFF. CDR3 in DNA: TGTGCCAGCAGCTTGAGACTAGCGGGGAACACCTACAATGAGCAGTTCTTC.

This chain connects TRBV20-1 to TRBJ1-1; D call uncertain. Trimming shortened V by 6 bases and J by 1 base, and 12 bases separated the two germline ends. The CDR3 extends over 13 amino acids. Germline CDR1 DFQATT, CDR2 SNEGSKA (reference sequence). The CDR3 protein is CSADRASNTEAFF. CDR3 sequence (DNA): TGCAGTGCGGACCGGGCCTCGAACACTGAAGCTTTCTTT.

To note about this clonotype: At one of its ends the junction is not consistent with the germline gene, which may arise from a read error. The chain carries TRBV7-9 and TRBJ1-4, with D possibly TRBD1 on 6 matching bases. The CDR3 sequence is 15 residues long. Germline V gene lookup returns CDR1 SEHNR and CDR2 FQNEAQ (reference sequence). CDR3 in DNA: TGTGCCAGCAGCTTAGCGAGAGGGGGGGAAGAAAAACTGTTTTTC. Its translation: CASSLARGGEEKLFF. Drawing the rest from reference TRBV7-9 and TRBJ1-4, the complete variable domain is DTGVSQNPRHKITKRGQNVTFRCDPISEHNRLYWYRQTLGQGPEFLTYFQNEAQLEKSRLLSDRFSAERPKGSFSTLEIQRTEQGDSAMYLCASSLARGGEEKLFFGSGTQLSVL.

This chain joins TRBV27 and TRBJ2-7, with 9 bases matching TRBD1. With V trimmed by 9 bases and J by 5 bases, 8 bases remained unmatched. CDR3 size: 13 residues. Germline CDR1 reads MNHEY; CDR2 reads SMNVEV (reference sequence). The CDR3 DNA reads TGTGCCAGTATCGGGACAGGGTACCACGAGCAGTACTTC. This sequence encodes CASIGTGYHEQYF.

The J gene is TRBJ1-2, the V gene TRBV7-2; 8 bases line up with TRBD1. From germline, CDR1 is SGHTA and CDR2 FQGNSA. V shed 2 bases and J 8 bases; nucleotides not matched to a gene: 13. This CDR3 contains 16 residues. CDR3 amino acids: CASSLSSDGQGGGYTF. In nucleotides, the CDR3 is TGTGCCAGCAGCTTATCATCGGATGGACAGGGCGGGGGCTACACCTTC.

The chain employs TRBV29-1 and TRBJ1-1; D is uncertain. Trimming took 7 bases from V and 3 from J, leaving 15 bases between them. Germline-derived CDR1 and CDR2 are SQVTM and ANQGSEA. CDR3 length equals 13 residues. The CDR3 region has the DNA TGCAGCGCCCTCCCGAAGAGGGACACTGAAGCTTTCTTT. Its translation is CSALPKRDTEAFF.

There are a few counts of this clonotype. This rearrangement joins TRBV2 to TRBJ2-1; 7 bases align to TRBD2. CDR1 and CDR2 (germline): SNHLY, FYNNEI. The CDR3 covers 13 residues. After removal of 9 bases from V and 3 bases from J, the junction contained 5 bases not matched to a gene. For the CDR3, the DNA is TGTGCCAGTGCTAGCGGCAACTACAATGAGCAGTTCTTC. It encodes CASASGNYNEQFF.

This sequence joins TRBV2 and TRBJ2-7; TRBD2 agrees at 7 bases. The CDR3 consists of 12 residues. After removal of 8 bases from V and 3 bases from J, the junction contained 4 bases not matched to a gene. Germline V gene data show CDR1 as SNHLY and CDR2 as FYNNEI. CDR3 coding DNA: TGTGCCAGCGGGGGGGTCTTCTACGAGCAGTACTTC. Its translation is CASGGVFYEQYF.

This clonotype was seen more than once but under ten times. CDR3 amino acids: CSATDARTDTQYF. CDR3 coding DNA: TGCAGTGCTACGGACGCCAGGACAGATACGCAGTATTTT. The chain uses TRBV20-1 and TRBJ2-3; unclear D gene. Trimming removed 4 bases at V and 3 bases at J, with 11 bases between. This CDR3 spans 13 amino acids. Germline values: CDR1 DFQATT, CDR2 SNEGSKA (reference sequence).

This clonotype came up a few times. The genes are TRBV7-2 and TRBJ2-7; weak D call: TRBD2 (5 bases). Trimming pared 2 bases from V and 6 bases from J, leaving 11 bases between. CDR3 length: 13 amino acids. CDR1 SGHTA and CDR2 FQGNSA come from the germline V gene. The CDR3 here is CASSLQPRVEQYF. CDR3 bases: TGTGCCAGCAGCTTACAACCGAGGGTCGAGCAGTACTTC.

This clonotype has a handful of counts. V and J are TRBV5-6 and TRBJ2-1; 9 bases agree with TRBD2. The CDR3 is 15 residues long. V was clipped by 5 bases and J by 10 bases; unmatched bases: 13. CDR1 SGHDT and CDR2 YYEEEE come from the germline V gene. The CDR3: CASSPNSGRIGEQFF. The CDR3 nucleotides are TGTGCCAGCAGTCCAAATAGCGGGAGAATCGGGGAGCAGTTCTTC.

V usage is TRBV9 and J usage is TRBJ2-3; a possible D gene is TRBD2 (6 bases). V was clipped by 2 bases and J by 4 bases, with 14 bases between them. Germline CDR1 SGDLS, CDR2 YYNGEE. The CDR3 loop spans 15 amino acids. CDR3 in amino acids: CASSVRLGEADTQYF. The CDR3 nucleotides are TGTGCCAGCAGCGTTCGGCTCGGGGAGGCAGATACGCAGTATTTT.

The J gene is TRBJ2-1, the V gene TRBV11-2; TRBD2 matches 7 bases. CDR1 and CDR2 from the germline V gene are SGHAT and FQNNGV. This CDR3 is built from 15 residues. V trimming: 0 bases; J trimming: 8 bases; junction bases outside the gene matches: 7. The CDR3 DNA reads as TGTGCCAGCAGCTTAGACCCGGGGGGTAGCTATGAGCAGTTCTTC. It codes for CASSLDPGGSYEQFF.

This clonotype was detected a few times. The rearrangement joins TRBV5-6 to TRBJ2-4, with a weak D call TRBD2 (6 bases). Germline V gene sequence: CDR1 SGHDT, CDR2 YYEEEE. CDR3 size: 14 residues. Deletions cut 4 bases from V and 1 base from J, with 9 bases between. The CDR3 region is CASSNLAAKNIQYF. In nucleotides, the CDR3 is TGTGCCAGCAGCAACCTAGCGGCCAAAAACATTCAGTACTTC. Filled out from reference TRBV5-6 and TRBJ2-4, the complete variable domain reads DAGVTQSPTHLIKTRGQQVTLRCSPKSGHDTVSWYQQALGQGPQFIFQYYEEEERQRGNFPDRFSGHQFPNYSSELNVNALLLGDSALYLCASSNLAAKNIQYFGAGTRLSVL.

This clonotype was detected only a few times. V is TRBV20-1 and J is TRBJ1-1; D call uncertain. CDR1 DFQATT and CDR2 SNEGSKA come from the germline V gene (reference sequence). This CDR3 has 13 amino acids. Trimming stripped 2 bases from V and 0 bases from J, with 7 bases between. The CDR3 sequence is CSARWTVNTEAFF. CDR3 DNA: TGCAGTGCTAGATGGACGGTGAACACTGAAGCTTTCTTT.

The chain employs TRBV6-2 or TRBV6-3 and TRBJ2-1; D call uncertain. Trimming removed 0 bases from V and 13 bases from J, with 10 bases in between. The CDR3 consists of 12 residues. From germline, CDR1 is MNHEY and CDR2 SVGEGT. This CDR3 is CASSYSAASQFF. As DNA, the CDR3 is TGTGCCAGCAGTTACTCGGCAGCATCCCAGTTCTTC.

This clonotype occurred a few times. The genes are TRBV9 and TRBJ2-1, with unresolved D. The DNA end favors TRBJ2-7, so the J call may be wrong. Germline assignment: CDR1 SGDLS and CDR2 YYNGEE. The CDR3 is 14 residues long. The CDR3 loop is CASSVVSSYNEQYF. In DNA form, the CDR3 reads TGTGCCAGCAGCGTAGTCAGCTCCTACAATGAGCAGTACTTC.

The CDR3 loop is CASGTHEQYF. The CDR3 coding sequence is TGTGCCAGCGGGACCCACGAGCAGTACTTC. The genes are TRBV6-2 or TRBV6-3 and TRBJ2-7; perhaps D is TRBD1 or TRBD2 (5 bases each). This CDR3 comprises 10 residues. The germline V gene encodes CDR1 MNHEY and CDR2 SVGEGT. Trimming cost V 8 bases and J 5 bases, with 7 bases left between them.

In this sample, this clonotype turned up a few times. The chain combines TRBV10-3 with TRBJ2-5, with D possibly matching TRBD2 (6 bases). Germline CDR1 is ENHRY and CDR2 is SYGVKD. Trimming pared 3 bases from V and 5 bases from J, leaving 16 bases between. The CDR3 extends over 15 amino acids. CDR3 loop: CAISDMGGDSETQYF. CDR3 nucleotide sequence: TGTGCCATCAGTGACATGGGGGGAGACAGTGAGACCCAGTACTTC.

The CDR3 DNA reads as TGCAGTGCTAGAGGAGGGACTAGGAGCACAGATACGCAGTATTTT. Protein sequence: CSARGGTRSTDTQYF. The genes are TRBV20-1 and TRBJ2-3; 8 bases agree with TRBD2. Unmatched junction bases numbered 3, after V lost 1 base and J lost 0 bases. The CDR3 runs to 15 residues. Germline V lookup: CDR1 DFQATT, CDR2 SNEGSKA (reference sequence).

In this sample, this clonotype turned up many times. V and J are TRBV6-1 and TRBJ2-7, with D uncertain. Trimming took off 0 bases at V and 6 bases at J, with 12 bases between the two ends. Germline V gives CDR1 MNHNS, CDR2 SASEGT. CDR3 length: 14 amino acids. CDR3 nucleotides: TGTGCCAGCAGTGAAGCTAGGGTAATGGCCGAGCAGTACTTC. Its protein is CASSEARVMAEQYF.

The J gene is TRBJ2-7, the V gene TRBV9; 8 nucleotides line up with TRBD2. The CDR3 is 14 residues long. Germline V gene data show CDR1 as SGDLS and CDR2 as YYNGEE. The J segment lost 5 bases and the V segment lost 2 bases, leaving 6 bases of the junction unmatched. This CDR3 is CASSVGGANHEQYF. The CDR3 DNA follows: TGTGCCAGCAGCGTCGGGGGGGCTAACCACGAGCAGTACTTC.

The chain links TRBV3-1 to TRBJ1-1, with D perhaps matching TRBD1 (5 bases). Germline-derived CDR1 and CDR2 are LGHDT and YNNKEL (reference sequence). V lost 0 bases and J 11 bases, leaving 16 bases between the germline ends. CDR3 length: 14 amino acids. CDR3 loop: CASSQEQALGTAFF. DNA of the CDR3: TGTGCCAGCAGCCAAGAACAGGCCTTGGGGACGGCTTTCTTT.

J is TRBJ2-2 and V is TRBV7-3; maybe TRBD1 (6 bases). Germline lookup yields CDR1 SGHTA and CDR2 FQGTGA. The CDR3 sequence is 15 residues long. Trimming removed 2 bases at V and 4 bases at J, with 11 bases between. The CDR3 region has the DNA TGTGCCAGCAGCTTAGGTTTGGGGGCCACCGGGGAGCTGTTTTTT. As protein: CASSLGLGATGELFF.